This T cell receptor beta chain is drawn from a study of identical twins. This clonotype was found many times. Its cognate antigen is unknown. One entry per CDR3 protein results from TCRdb running MiXCR on the 5' RACE reads. The repertoire holds roughly 700,000 distinct CDR3 sequences, with about 9.4% as singletons. Healthy Caucasians supplied all donations. Trimming took 3 bases from V and 4 from J; bases not matched to a gene: 9. This CDR3 has 16 amino acids. Per germline, CDR1 SGHDT and CDR2 YYEEEE. The study, taken as a whole, reports: Cord blood's abundant beta clonotypes had fewer insertions, unlike memory repertoires. The study reached conclusions through statistical analysis that was cross-sectional, not following the same donors.

The data also belong to a second study, concerning yellow fever vaccine responses in identical twins. From that report: Convergence reportedly seemed to mark part of the twins' vaccine T cell response, with personalization marking the rest.

The rearrangement uses TRBV5-6 and TRBJ2-1; TRBD2 matches at 8 bases. The sample taken for sequencing was PBMCs. The clonotype comes from a woman aged 18 to 35 in good health. CDR3: CASSSGGVRIYNEQFF. For the CDR3, the DNA is TGTGCCAGCAGCTCCGGGGGGGTTCGGATTTACAATGAGCAGTTCTTC.